This TCR beta chain was sequenced for a study of cytomegalovirus exposure and HLA in healthy donors. Study-level background: A subsequent analysis reported that the 120 validation repertoires were produced on the same platform that had also been used for the 600 to 700 first-cohort repertoires. Study observations and caveats: In vitro checks showed that a few CMV-associated chains really do target CMV antigens.

On this clone: As yet, its antigen is unknown.

This CDR3 has 13 residues. Trimming cost V 8 bases and J 2 bases, with 12 bases left between them. From germline, CDR1 is LNHDA and CDR2 SQIVND (reference sequence). Clones were read by immunoSEQ multiplex PCR, and TCRdb kept only the in-frame ones, dropping some. The table lists 120,000 to 150,000 clones, roughly 91% of them singletons. The TCR was taken from a woman aged 18-29 years in good health and CMV-seropositive. What was sequenced was PBMCs. The chain combines TRBV19 with TRBJ1-1; perhaps TRBD1 as D (6 bases). The DNA of the CDR3 is TGTGCCAGTCGGCAGGGGTACAACACTGAAGCTTTCTTT. Residues: CASRQGYNTEAFF.